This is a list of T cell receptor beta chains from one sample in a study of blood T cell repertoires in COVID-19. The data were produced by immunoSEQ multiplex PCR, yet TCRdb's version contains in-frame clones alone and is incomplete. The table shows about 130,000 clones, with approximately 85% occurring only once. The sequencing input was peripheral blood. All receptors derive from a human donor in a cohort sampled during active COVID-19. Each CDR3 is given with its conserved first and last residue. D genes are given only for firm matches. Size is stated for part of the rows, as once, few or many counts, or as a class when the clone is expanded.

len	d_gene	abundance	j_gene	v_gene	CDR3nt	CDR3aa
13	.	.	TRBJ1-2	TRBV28	TGTGCCAGCAGTTTAGGCAGGGACTATGGCTACACCTTC	CASSLGRDYGYTF
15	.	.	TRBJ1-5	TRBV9	TGTGCCAGCAGCGTAGGCTGGACAGATAATCAGCCCCAGCATTTT	CASSVGWTDNQPQHF
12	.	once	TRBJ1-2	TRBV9	TGTGCCAGCAGCGTTGGCAGCTATGGCTACACCTTC	CASSVGSYGYTF
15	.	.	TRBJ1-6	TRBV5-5	TGTGCCAGCAGCTTGGGTCCCATAGGGGATTCACCCCTCCACTTT	CASSLGPIGDSPLHF
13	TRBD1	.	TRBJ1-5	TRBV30	TGTGCCTGGGGGACAGGGGCCAATCAGCCCCAGCATTTT	CAWGTGANQPQHF
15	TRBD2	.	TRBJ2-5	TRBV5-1	TGCGCCAGCAGCTCGACTAGCGGGGGGGCGGGGACCCAGTACTTC	CASSSTSGGAGTQYF
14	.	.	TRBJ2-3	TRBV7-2	TGTGCCAGCAGCTTAGACGCGGGGAGAGATACGCAGTATTTT	CASSLDAGRDTQYF
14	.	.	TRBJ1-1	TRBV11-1	TGTGCCAGCAGCTTACCCCTCGGGTACACTGAAGCTTTCTTT	CASSLPLGYTEAFF
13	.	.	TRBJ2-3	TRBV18	TGTGCCAGCTCTCAAGCGGGCACAGATACGCAGTATTTT	CASSQAGTDTQYF
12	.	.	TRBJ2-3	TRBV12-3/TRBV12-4	TGTGCCAGCAGTTTTTCTAGAGATACGCAGTATTTT	CASSFSRDTQYF
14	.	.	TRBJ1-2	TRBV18	TGTGCCAGCTCACCGCTGACAGGAGGCTATGGCTACACCTTC	CASSPLTGGYGYTF
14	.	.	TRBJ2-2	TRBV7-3	TGTGCCAGCAGCCGGGACACCGTTGGCGGGGAGCTGTTTTTT	CASSRDTVGGELFF
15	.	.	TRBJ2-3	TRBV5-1	TGCGCCAGCAGCTTGGAAGACAGCCCCACAGATACGCAGTATTTT	CASSLEDSPTDTQYF
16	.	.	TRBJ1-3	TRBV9	TGTGCCAGCAGCACACTGACAGAGTTCTCTGGAAACACCATATATTTT	CASSTLTEFSGNTIYF
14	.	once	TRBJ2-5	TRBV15	TGTGCCACCAGCAGAGGGGGGGGGCTTGAGACCCAGTACTTC	CATSRGGGLETQYF
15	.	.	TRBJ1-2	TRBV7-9	TGTGCCAGCAAACATCCGTTACTCCTAGAAGGTGGCTACACCTTC	CASKHPLLLEGGYTF
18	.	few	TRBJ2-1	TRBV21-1	TGTGCCAGCAGCGAGAGATCTCTAGCGGGAGGGTCCTACAATGAGCAGTTCTTC	CASSERSLAGGSYNEQFF
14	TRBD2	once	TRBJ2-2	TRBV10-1	TGCGCCAGCAGTGAGAGCGGGAGTCCCCGGGAGCTGTTTTTT	CASSESGSPRELFF
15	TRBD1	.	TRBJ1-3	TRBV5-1	TGCGCCAGCAGCGAACAGGGGGCAGTCGGAAACACCATATATTTT	CASSEQGAVGNTIYF
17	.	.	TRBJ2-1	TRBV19	TGTGCCAGCAGGGGGGCCACCACCGGGAGAGGGGGCAATGAGCAGTTCTTC	CASRGATTGRGGNEQFF
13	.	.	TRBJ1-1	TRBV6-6	TGTGCCAGCACCTGGCGGGGGCACACTGAAGCTTTCTTT	CASTWRGHTEAFF
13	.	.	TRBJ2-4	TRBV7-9	TGTGCCAGCAGCCGAAGGCTGGAGAACATTCAGTACTTC	CASSRRLENIQYF
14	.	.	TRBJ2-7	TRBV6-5	TGTGCCAGCAGCATGGGGGCGCCGGGCTACGAGCAGTACTTC	CASSMGAPGYEQYF
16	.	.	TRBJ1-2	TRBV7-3	TGTGCCAGCAGCCCCGGAGGGGCAGGGAAGAACTATGGCTACACCTTC	CASSPGGAGKNYGYTF
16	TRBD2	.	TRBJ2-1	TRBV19	TGTGCCAGTAGTAAACGACTAGCGGACACCTACAATGAGCAGTTCTTC	CASSKRLADTYNEQFF
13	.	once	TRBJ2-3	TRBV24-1	TGTGCCACCACCGCCGGGGTAGCAGATACGCAGTATTTT	CATTAGVADTQYF
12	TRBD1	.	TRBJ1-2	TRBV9	TGTGCCAGCAGCCCACAGGGGGGCGGCTACACCTTC	CASSPQGGGYTF
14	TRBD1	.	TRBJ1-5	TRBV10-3	TGTGCCATTCCCCGGGACAGAGGGGGTAGGACCCAGCATTTT	CAIPRDRGGRTQHF
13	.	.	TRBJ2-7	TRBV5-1	TGCGCCAGCAGCTTGGGTGAGGTTTTCGAGCAGTACTTC	CASSLGEVFEQYF
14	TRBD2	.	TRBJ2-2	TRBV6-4	TGTGCCAGCAGCCCACTAGCGGGGACCGGGGAGCTGTTTTTT	CASSPLAGTGELFF
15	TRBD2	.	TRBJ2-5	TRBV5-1	TGCGCCAGCACATTACTAGCGGGAGAGGGATGGACCCAGTACTTC	CASTLLAGEGWTQYF
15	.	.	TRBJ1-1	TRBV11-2	TGTGCCAGCAGCTTAGATGGCAGTTTGGCGGGTGAAGCTTTCTTT	CASSLDGSLAGEAFF
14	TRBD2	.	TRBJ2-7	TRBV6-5	TGTGCCAGCGACTCTAGCGGGGGCTCCTACGAGCAGTACTTC	CASDSSGGSYEQYF
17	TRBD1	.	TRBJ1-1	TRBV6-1	TGTGCCAGCAGTGAAGCGCTTCAACAGGGGGTCCGTACTGAAGCTTTCTTT	CASSEALQQGVRTEAFF
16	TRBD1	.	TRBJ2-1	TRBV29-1	TGCAGCGTTGAAGATCCGGACAGGGAGTCCTACAATGAGCAGTTCTTC	CSVEDPDRESYNEQFF
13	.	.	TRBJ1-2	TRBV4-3	TGCGCCAGCAGCCAAGTAGACGGAGAAGGCTACACCTTC	CASSQVDGEGYTF
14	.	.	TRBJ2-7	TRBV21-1	TGTGCCAGCAGCCCTGGACAGGGAGGCTACGAGCAGTACTTC	CASSPGQGGYEQYF
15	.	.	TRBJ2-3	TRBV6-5	TGTGCCAGCAGGGGGCCTGACGCTAGCACAGATACGCAGTATTTT	CASRGPDASTDTQYF
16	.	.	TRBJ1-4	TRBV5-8	TGTGCCAGCAGCTTGGGCATGGGGAGTCGGAATGAAAAACTGTTTTTT	CASSLGMGSRNEKLFF
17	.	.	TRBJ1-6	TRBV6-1	TGTGCCAGCAGAGAAAAGCAGGGTGGGCTCAATTATTCACCCCTCCACTTT	CASREKQGGLNYSPLHF
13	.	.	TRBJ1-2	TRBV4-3	TGCGCCAGCAGCCAAGAACGGTCCTATGGCTACACCTTC	CASSQERSYGYTF
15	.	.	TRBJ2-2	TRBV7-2	TGTGCCAGCAGCTTAGCGGCGGGGAACACCGGGGAGCTGTTTTTT	CASSLAAGNTGELFF